A selection of T cell receptor beta chains follows, all from one sample in a study of T cell changes during pregnancy in multiple sclerosis. Sequenced by immunoSEQ multiplex PCR; TCRdb stores in-frame clones only, minus some. The profile shows 85,000 to 95,000 clones, 90% to 95% of them singletons. This material consisted of peripheral blood, taken after pregnancy. The receptor set was obtained from a female donor in good health, enrolled as a control in a pregnancy study. Each CDR3 is given with its conserved first and last residue. Fields, in order: CDR3 protein, V gene.

CDR3 protein: CASSSSVAGYEKLFF; V gene: TRBV5-1
CDR3 protein: CASSLGGRGIGYSPLHF; V gene: TRBV5-6
CDR3 protein: CASSRQVNSNQPQHF; V gene: TRBV28
CDR3 protein: CAWSPGQGNDGANVLTF; V gene: TRBV30
CDR3 protein: CASSLGQKNIQYF; V gene: TRBV7-9
CDR3 protein: CAISEGTGGPQPQHF; V gene: TRBV10-3
CDR3 protein: CASSHRQILNYGYTF; V gene: TRBV5-4
CDR3 protein: CASSLQQGGNEKLFF; V gene: TRBV5-4
CDR3 protein: CASSQESPSTDTQYF; V gene: TRBV4-1
CDR3 protein: CASSQDVWGGLSDTQYF; V gene: TRBV4-3
CDR3 protein: CATSRDLGRGNEKLFF; V gene: TRBV15
CDR3 protein: CAWKSDSPLHF; V gene: TRBV30
CDR3 protein: CASSLEGGGVRNTEAFF; V gene: TRBV5-5
CDR3 protein: CASSLGLPAVGGELFF; V gene: TRBV7-6
CDR3 protein: CASSSDRGNQPQHF; V gene: TRBV13
CDR3 protein: CASRHGGADTGELFF; V gene: TRBV7-2
CDR3 protein: CASSLVLIANTGELFF; V gene: TRBV5-1
CDR3 protein: CASSTDGALHF; V gene: TRBV19
CDR3 protein: CAISETGSGNTIYF; V gene: TRBV10-3
CDR3 protein: CASRLGLTSYEQYF; V gene: TRBV6-5
CDR3 protein: CASSYSSLAASYEQYF; V gene: TRBV6-5
CDR3 protein: CASSQTVNTEAFF; V gene: TRBV7-2
CDR3 protein: CASSGGQTTNEKLFF; V gene: TRBV11-2
CDR3 protein: CASSPQASGGGYTQYF; V gene: TRBV7-2
CDR3 protein: CASSQASGGPSTGELFF; V gene: TRBV14
CDR3 protein: CASSLGGGPYEQYF; V gene: TRBV5-5
CDR3 protein: CASSAGSIAGETQYF; V gene: TRBV7-9
CDR3 protein: CASSPGGGVGQYF; V gene: TRBV6-5
CDR3 protein: CAWSGSGKRYF; V gene: TRBV30
CDR3 protein: CASSLGAQGPFF; V gene: TRBV5-1
CDR3 protein: CASSMGPGSTDTQYF; V gene: TRBV19